This paragraph reports one TCR beta chain. The antigen is undetermined. Template was genomic DNA from frozen, unsorted single-cell suspensions. This record comes from a study of immune cell composition in non-small cell lung cancer. TCRdb's table, derived via immunoSEQ multiplex PCR, lists solely in-frame clones and lacks some. The sample includes more than 14,000 clones, about 69% seen only once; the top ten take roughly 7.5%. The CDR3 extends over 13 amino acids. Germline CDR1 is KGHSH and CDR2 is LQKENI. Trimming removed 10 bases from V and 0 bases from J; junction bases left unmatched: 5. Study-level findings and limits: Adenocarcinomas with higher top tumour-associated clone frequency had more reactive TILs. Dominant in vivo tumour-associated clones were not shown to share tumour-reactive sequences.

The chain carries TRBV18 and TRBJ2-7, with 8 bases that match TRBD2. The source of this sequence is a human donor with non-small cell lung cancer. The sample consisted of lung tumor tissue. CDR3 nucleotide sequence: TGTGCCACCGGGGGGGGGACCTCCTACGAGCAGTACTTC. Its protein product is CATGGGTSYEQYF.